This T cell receptor (beta chain) was obtained from a study of beta chain features in type 1 diabetes listed by TCRdb under 2018. Notes on the research overall: Mean age, gender distribution, total cell number and subset yield were not different between patients and healthy donors. In the study, recently diagnosed type 1 diabetes patients and matched healthy donors were compared on the TCRB repertoires of their sorted circulating CD4+ T cell subsets. Regulatory and stem cell-like memory subsets were obtained from only 8 patients and roughly 8 healthy donors, while naive and central memory subsets were obtained from all 30 or so donors. A total of roughly 100 million sorted cells were examined across all samples, and the number of cells per subset was strongly correlated with RNA yield. Study-wide conclusions, independent of this receptor: Type 1 diabetes patients showed a moderate but significant shortening of TCRB CDR3 length in all four CD4+ subsets. At VDJ recombination sites, patients with type 1 diabetes made fewer insertions and deleted more nucleotides, a pattern implying thymic rearrangement abnormalities. Naive, central memory and regulatory TCRB repertoires appeared to be more similar among patients than among healthy donors. Because small numbers of individuals were included in the HLA sub-analyses, any influence of HLA type on TCRB rearrangement was left unresolved. Shorter templates might have been favored by PCR, but patient and control samples were amplified and corrected together, so both groups would have been affected equally by any skew. Because cDNA was sequenced instead of genomic DNA, activated cells with high expression could be over-represented, although the groups did not differ in activation or CD3 levels.

From each donor, a single peripheral blood sample of 95 to 150 mL on average was drawn into heparinised tubes. Naive, central memory, regulatory and stem cell-like memory CD4+ T cells were sorted on a BD FACSAria II using a panel including CD45RO, CCR7, CD25, CD127, CD95 and CD27. All sorted populations exceeded 95% purity. PBMCs were isolated immediately by Lymphoprep density gradient centrifugation and stained directly without culture. So that batch effects would be minimized, each experiment stained and sorted samples in pairs, pairing one healthy donor with one patient. The High Capacity cDNA Reverse Transcription Kit was used to reverse transcribe all of the isolated RNA, meaning that expressed TCRB transcripts were what got sequenced. Deep immunoSEQ sequencing was applied to naive, central memory and regulatory T cell samples, giving an average of approximately 3.8 million total reads per sample. Sorted cells were lysed in RLT buffer, and RNA was extracted using DNase-treated RNeasy Micro or Mini kits according to cell number. Each cell subset was processed separately to prevent cross-contamination, with patient and healthy donor samples processed together. TCRB sequences were amplified from cDNA with the immunoSEQ multiplex PCR, producing 87-bp fragments spanning the CDR3 region. Amplicons were sequenced on the Illumina HiSeq platform. The authors' analysis ran thus. PCR bias was computationally corrected using synthetic template baselines, reads within Hamming distance 2 were collapsed, and singletons that could not be merged were discarded. By aligning reads against IMGT, V, D and J genes, CDR3 length, and insertions or deletions at six rearrangement sites were assigned. Within each subset, clonotype counts were normalized to sorted cell number, after which true diversity and Gini coefficients were computed with the tcR R package. The overlap coefficient, calculated on TCRB nucleotide sequences, was used to quantify repertoire sharing. This is the immuneACCESS table as TCRdb keeps it, with only in-frame sequences that have V and J called. A part of the clones is gone; compared with another copy, unresolved V genes explain less than half, and the rest is unexplained. Clone size and V and J calls were adopted from that table, with D and trimming inferred from the DNA. The sample table shows 200,000 to 250,000 clones, and 25% to 30% are seen once. The ten largest make up approximately 4% of the sample.

Comment on this clone: The clone's antigen remains unknown. No base qualities exist here, and no much larger clone lies one base off it.

This sequence was found in a man aged 25 to 40 in good health. Sequenced material: central memory CD4+ T cells from blood.

The nucleotide sequence reads as follows: TGCGCCAGCAGCACCCTATCGACAGGGGGAAGTGAAAAACTGTTTTTT. Translated, it gives CASSTLSTGGSEKLFF. The sequence is built from TRBV10-2 and TRBJ1-4; 9 middle bases align to TRBD1. Per the germline V gene, WSHSY is the CDR1 and SAAADI is the CDR2. Inclusive of the bounding cysteine and phenylalanine, the CDR3 is 16 residues long. The entry retains the CDR3 DNA only, 48 bases that are in frame from base 1. V is cut back by 6 bases and J by 7 bases, with 12 bases in the junction unmatched.